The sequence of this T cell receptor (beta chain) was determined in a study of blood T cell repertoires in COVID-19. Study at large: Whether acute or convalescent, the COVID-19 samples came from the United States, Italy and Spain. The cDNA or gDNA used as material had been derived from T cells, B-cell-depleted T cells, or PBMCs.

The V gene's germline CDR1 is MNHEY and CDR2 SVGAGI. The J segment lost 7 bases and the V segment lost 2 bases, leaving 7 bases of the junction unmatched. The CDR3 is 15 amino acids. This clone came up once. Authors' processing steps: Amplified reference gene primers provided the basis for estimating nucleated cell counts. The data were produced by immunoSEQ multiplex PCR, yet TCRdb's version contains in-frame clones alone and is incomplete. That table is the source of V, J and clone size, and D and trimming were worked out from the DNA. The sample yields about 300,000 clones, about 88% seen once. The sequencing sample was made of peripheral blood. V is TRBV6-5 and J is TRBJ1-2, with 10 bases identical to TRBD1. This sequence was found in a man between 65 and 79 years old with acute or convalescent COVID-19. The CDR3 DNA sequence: TGTGCCAGCAGTTACCAGTCCGGGACAGGGGCTGGCTACACCTTC. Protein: CASSYQSGTGAGYTF.